The 8 T cell receptor beta chains reported below all come from one sample, sequenced in a study of blood T cell repertoires in COVID-19. Profiled with immunoSEQ multiplex PCR; TCRdb holds only in-frame clones, not every one. The profile shows about 200,000 clones, 65% to 80% of them singletons. Sequencing was carried out using PBMCs or T cells enriched from blood (not recorded which). The receptor set was obtained from a woman aged 45-60 years with acute COVID-19.

This clone turned up a few times. The V call is TRBV5-4, the J call TRBJ1-1; weak D call: TRBD1 (5 bases). V was clipped by 5 bases and J by 1 base, with 15 bases between them. Germline lookup yields CDR1 SGHNT and CDR2 YYREEE (reference sequence). The CDR3 extends over 15 amino acids. The CDR3 nucleotides are TGTGCCAGCAGGAAGGAAGGGGCTAAGAACACTGAAGCTTTCTTT. It specifies CASRKEGAKNTEAFF. Together with reference TRBV5-4 and TRBJ1-1, the CDR3 gives the full variable domain: ETGVTQSPTHLIKTRGQQVTLRCSSQSGHNTVSWYQQALGQGPQFIFQYYREEENGRGNFPPRFSGLQFPNYSSELNVNALELDDSALYLCASRKEGAKNTEAFFGQGTRLTVV.

This clone was detected once. This chain joins TRBV6-5 and TRBJ1-4; weak D call: TRBD1 (5 bases). The CDR3 extends over 13 amino acids. The V gene lost 11 bases and the J gene lost 1 base, with 11 bases spanning the gap. Per the germline V gene, CDR1 is MNHEY and CDR2 is SVGAGI. This CDR3 is CAAGGGTNEKLFF. The CDR3 nucleotides are TGTGCCGCCGGGGGGGGAACTAATGAAAAACTGTTTTTT.

The chain is built from TRBV12-3 or TRBV12-4 and TRBJ2-3; TRBD2 aligns across 11 bases. The V gene end was trimmed by 6 bases and the J gene end by 6 bases; junction bases not matched to a gene: 2. The CDR3 extends over 13 amino acids. The DNA of the CDR3 is TGTGCCAGCAGGGGGACTAGCGGCGATACGCAGTATTTT. This sequence encodes CASRGTSGDTQYF.

The chain combines TRBV5-6 with TRBJ1-2; the match to TRBD1 covers 7 bases. This CDR3 is built from 13 residues. The V segment lost 2 bases and the J segment 6 bases; nucleotides outside the gene matches: 4. Germline CDR1 and CDR2: SGHDT and YYEEEE. The CDR3 bases are TGTGCCAGCAGCTTTGGTCAGGGGGATGGCTACACCTTC. Protein product: CASSFGQGDGYTF.

This rearrangement joins TRBV5-5 to TRBJ2-6; 11 nucleotides align to TRBD1. Trimming removed 4 bases from V and 4 bases from J; junction bases left unmatched: 16. The CDR3 is made up of 20 amino acids. CDR1 is SGHKS and CDR2 is YYEKEE in the germline V gene (reference sequence). CDR3 coding DNA: TGTGCCAGCAGCCCGTACCTCTTAGGGACAGGGGGTCCCGGGGCCAACGTCCTGACTTTC. This translates into CASSPYLLGTGGPGANVLTF.

Comment on this clone: The same CDR3 can be traced to other DNA sequences in this sample. V and J are TRBV2 and TRBJ1-5; TRBD1 matches 7 bases. Per the germline V gene, CDR1 is SNHLY and CDR2 is FYNNEI. The CDR3 contains 14 residues. J gave up 4 bases and V 4 bases, and 4 bases lay outside the gene matches. The CDR3 DNA reads as TGTGCCAGCAGTGGGACAGGAGGGAATCAGCCCCAGCATTTT. It is translated as CASSGTGGNQPQHF.

This clone was observed many times. The chain couples TRBV9 to TRBJ1-6; maybe TRBD1 (5 bases). The CDR3 is 16 amino acids. Trimming shortened V by 0 bases and J by 7 bases, and 14 bases separated the two germline ends. Per the germline V gene, CDR1 is SGDLS and CDR2 is YYNGEE. In DNA, the CDR3 is TGTGCCAGCAGCGTAGGCCCGGGGGAGACAAATTCACCCCTCCACTTT. Its translation: CASSVGPGETNSPLHF.

V and J are TRBV4-3 and TRBJ1-6, with D maybe TRBD1 (5 bases). Deletions cut 0 bases from V and 10 bases from J, with 22 bases between. Germline-derived CDR1 and CDR2 are LGHNA and YSLEER. The CDR3 is 18 residues long. In DNA, the CDR3 is TGCGCCAGCAGCCAAGATTTGGTCTATGGGGGTGCGGGGTCACCCCTCCACTTT. This gives the protein CASSQDLVYGGAGSPLHF.